The 13 T cell receptor beta chains below were found in one sample sequenced in a study of metastatic and nonmetastatic thyroid tumors. Every patient was untreated before thyroid surgery. MiXCR reprocessed the PCR reads for TCRdb. Found here are about 40,000 clones, roughly an eighth of them singletons; the top ten hold under 30%. What was sequenced was blood. These receptors all stem from a female donor with papillary thyroid cancer or a benign thyroid nodule (not recorded which). Some clones in this sample may be carry-over from other donors' samples.

This clone was observed many times. Germline and junction disagree at one end, which may indicate a read error. DNA for the CDR3: TGTGCCAACAGCTCGCTCCCCGGGACTAGCGGTACCAAGAACACCGGGGAGCTGTTTTTT. It specifies CANSSLPGTSGTKNTGELFF. The chain combines TRBV7-1 with TRBJ2-2; TRBD2 agrees at 11 bases. TRBV7-1 is an ORF, with its function uncertain. The CDR3 totals 20 residues.

This clone showed up just a few times. CDR3 bases: TGTGCCAGTAGTATAACCCGCGGACTTAATTCACCCCTCCACTTT. Translated: CASSITRGLNSPLHF. V and J are TRBV19 and TRBJ1-6; D unclear. The CDR3 sequence is 15 residues long. V was cut by 2 bases and J by 6 bases, with 11 bases left in between. Germline lookup yields CDR1 LNHDA and CDR2 SQIVND (reference sequence).

Many counts were recorded for this clone. The chain employs TRBV2 and TRBJ2-2; 8 bases are a match to TRBD1. This CDR3 region has 14 residues. Trimming at V came to 7 bases and at J to 3 bases, leaving 4 bases not matched to a gene. CDR1 and CDR2 from the germline V gene are SNHLY and FYNNEI. The CDR3 protein is CASTGTGYTGELFF. CDR3 nucleotide sequence: TGTGCCAGCACCGGGACAGGATACACCGGGGAGCTGTTTTTT.

The table lists this clone with many counts. The gene calls are TRBV29-1 and TRBJ2-5, with TRBD1 matching over 7 bases. The germline CDR1 and CDR2 sequences are SQVTM and ANQGSEA. V lost 1 base and J lost 2; bases outside the gene matches: 1. This CDR3 region has 13 residues. The CDR3 reads CSVEADRQETQYF. CDR3 sequence (DNA): TGCAGCGTTGAAGCGGACAGGCAAGAGACCCAGTACTTC.

The sample holds many counts of this clone. The chain carries TRBV10-2 and TRBJ1-1; TRBD1 is a possible D gene (6 bases). V lost 1 base and J lost 5, with 14 bases in between. Germline V gene data show CDR1 as WSHSY and CDR2 as SAAADI. This CDR3 has 15 residues. Here the CDR3 DNA reads TGCGCCAGCAGTGAGTTAACCGGGACACTGACTGAAGCTTTCTTT. Translated: CASSELTGTLTEAFF.

In its sample, this clone was seen once. Here the CDR3 reads CASSLAAGGDYGYTF. In DNA, the CDR3 is TGTGCCAGCAGCTTAGCGGCAGGGGGCGACTATGGCTACACCTTC. The V and J genes are TRBV11-3 and TRBJ1-2; 8 bases are a match to TRBD1. V trimming: 1 base; J trimming: 3 bases; junction bases outside the gene matches: 4. This CDR3 contains 15 residues. The germline CDR1 and CDR2 sequences are SGHNT and YENEEA. Complete variable domain (other parts from reference TRBV11-3 and TRBJ1-2): EAGVVQSPRYKIIEKKQPVAFWCNPISGHNTLYWYLQNLGQGPELLIRYENEEAVDDSQLPKDRFSAERLKGVDSTLKIQPAELGDSAVYLCASSLAAGGDYGYTFGSGTRLTVV.

This clone occurred a few times. The conserved closing phenylalanine or tryptophan is absent in this CDR3, likely reflecting a read error. This chain uses TRBV5-4 with TRBJ1-2; TRBD1 matches 7 bases. CDR1 and CDR2 from the germline V gene are SGHNT and YYREEE (reference sequence). CDR3 length: 13 amino acids. CDR3 DNA sequence: TGTGCCATCAGCGACAGGGTAGACTATGGCTACACCGTC. It is translated as CAISDRVDYGYTV.

V gene TRBV5-1 combines with J gene TRBJ1-5; no firm D call. The length of the CDR3 is 16 residues. Germline loops: CDR1 SGHRS, CDR2 YFSETQ. Trimming took 0 bases from V and 1 from J, leaving 11 bases between them. CDR3 bases: TGCGCCAGCAGCTTGGAACCCCACGGGAGCAATCAGCCCCAGCATTTT. Translated: CASSLEPHGSNQPQHF.

This clone was recorded at least ten times. The rearrangement links TRBV12-3 or TRBV12-4 to TRBJ1-5; perhaps TRBD1 as D (6 bases). There are 18 residues in the CDR3. V dropped 0 bases and J dropped 0 bases, with 15 bases sitting between them. CDR3 sequence (DNA): TGTGCCAGCAGTTTAGCATCAAGGGGGGTACTTAGCAATCAGCCCCAGCATTTT. Residues: CASSLASRGVLSNQPQHF.

This clone was recorded at least ten times. The V gene is TRBV10-3, the J gene TRBJ2-3; D unclear. V lost 2 bases and J 1 base, leaving 13 bases between the germline ends. From germline, CDR1 is ENHRY and CDR2 SYGVKD. This CDR3 is 16 amino acids long. DNA for the CDR3: TGTGCCATCAGTGAGAGTAAGCTAGTGGGCACAGATACGCAGTATTTT. It translates to CAISESKLVGTDTQYF.

This clone was detected ten times or more. CDR3 amino acids: CASSLPRGLREDIQYF. The CDR3 DNA is TGTGCCAGCAGCTTACCTCGGGGATTGAGGGAGGACATTCAGTACTTC. V usage is TRBV11-2 and J usage is TRBJ2-4; the D gene is possibly TRBD2 (6 bases). CDR1 is SGHAT, CDR2 FQNNGV, per germline. The V and J ends lost 2 bases and 8 bases respectively, with 19 bases between them. The CDR3 consists of 16 residues.

This chain connects TRBV20-1 to TRBJ2-7; TRBD1 aligns across 10 bases. The germline CDR1 and CDR2 sequences are DFQATT and SNEGSKA (reference sequence). The CDR3 runs to 13 residues. Trimming removed 6 bases from V and 5 bases from J; junction bases left unmatched: 7. CDR3 amino acids: CSAERDRGHEQYF. CDR3 sequence (DNA): TGCAGTGCGGAACGGGACAGGGGCCACGAGCAGTACTTC.

This clone was seen repeatedly, ten times or more. The J gene is TRBJ2-7, the V gene TRBV20-1, with 8 bases matching TRBD1. Germline CDR1 reads DFQATT; CDR2 reads SNEGSKA (reference sequence). V lost 5 bases and J lost 6; bases outside the gene matches: 12. CDR3 length: 14 amino acids. The CDR3 here is CSAAAGQAVCEQYF. The CDR3 DNA follows: TGCAGTGCTGCTGCGGGACAGGCGGTCTGCGAGCAGTACTTC.